This T cell receptor beta chain is from a study of siplizumab effects on memory and regulatory T cells. The CDR3 covers 15 residues. With 0 bases clipped from V and 4 bases from J, the junction kept 4 bases outside the gene matches. The V gene's germline CDR1 is SGHDT and CDR2 YYEEEE. General study results and limits: In siplizumab conditions, mappable alloreactive CD4+ clones averaged about 71% Treg-derived, against approximately 27% in controls.

Produced via immunoSEQ multiplex PCR; TCRdb's table is partial and in-frame only. This sample yields over 100,000 clones, of which 80% to 95% are seen a single time; about 1.1% belongs to the top ten. This clone was observed once. Its antigen is unknown. The sample taken for sequencing was CD4+ T cells sorted from blood. The receptor comes from a human donor in good health. The rearrangement links TRBV5-6 to TRBJ2-3, with 8 bases aligning to TRBD2. CDR3 in amino acids: CASSLGGRSADTQYF. The CDR3 nucleotides are TGTGCCAGCAGCTTGGGCGGGAGGAGCGCAGATACGCAGTATTTT.